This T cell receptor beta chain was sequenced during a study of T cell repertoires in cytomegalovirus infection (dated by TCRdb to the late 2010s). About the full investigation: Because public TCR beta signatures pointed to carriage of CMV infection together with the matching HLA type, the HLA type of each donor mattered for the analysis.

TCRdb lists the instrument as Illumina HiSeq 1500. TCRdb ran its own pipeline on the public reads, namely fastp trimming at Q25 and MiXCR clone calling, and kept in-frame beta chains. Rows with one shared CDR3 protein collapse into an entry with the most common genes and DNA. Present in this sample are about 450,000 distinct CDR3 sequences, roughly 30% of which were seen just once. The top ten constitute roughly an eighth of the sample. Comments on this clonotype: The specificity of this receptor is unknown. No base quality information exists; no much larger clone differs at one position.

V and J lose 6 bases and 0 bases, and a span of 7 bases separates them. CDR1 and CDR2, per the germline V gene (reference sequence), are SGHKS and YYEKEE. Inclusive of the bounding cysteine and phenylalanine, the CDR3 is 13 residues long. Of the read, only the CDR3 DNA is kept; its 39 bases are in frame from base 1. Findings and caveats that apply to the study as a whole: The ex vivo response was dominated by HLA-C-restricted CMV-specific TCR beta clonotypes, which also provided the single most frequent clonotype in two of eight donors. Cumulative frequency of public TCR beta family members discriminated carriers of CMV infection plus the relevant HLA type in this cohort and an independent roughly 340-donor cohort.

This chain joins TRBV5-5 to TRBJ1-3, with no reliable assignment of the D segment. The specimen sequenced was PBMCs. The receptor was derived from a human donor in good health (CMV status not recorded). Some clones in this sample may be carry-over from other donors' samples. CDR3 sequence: CASTQHSGNTIYF. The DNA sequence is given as TGTGCCAGCACCCAACACTCTGGAAACACCATATATTTT.